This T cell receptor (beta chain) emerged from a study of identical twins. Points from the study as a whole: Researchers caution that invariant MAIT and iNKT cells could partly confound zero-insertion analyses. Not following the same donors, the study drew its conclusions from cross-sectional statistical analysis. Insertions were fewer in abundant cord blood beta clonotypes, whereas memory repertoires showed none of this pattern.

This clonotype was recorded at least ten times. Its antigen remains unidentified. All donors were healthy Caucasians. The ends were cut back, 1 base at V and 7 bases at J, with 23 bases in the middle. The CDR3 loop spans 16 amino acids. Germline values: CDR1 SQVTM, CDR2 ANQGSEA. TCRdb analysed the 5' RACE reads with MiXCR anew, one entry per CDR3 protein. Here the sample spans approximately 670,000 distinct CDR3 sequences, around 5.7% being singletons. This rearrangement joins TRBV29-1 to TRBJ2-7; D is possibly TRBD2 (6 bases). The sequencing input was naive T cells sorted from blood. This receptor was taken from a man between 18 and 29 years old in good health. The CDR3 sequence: CSVEGSGLPPSGEQYF. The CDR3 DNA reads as TGCAGCGTTGAAGGTTCGGGACTCCCACCTTCGGGTGAGCAGTACTTC.